This T cell receptor beta chain was sequenced in a study of persistence of HIV-infected CD4 T cells. About the study: Anti-CD3/anti-CD28 beads activated more cells than antigen stimulation did.

The table lists this clone with a few counts. The antigen is not known. Whole-study results and caveats: Degenerate expanded CDR3beta sequences were enriched among CMV- and Gag-responding cells.

Sequencing used immunoSEQ version 4 in survey mode. Using immunoSEQ multiplex PCR, the repertoire was profiled, and TCRdb retains in-frame clones only, with some absent. Of some 40,000 clones listed, approximately 91% are singletons. Cells were stimulated nonspecifically with anti-CD3/anti-CD28 magnetic beads. CD4+ T cells upregulating both CD40 ligand and CD69 were sorted as responding cells. PBMCs were depleted of CD8+ T cells before stimulation. The sequence was obtained from an adult man with HIV who was CMV-seropositive. The material was CD4+ T cells sorted from PBMCs after roughly 19-hour stimulation, obtained from a patient who received antiretroviral therapy.

CDR3 nucleotide sequence: TGTGCCAGCAGCCCACTAGCGGGATCTATCGGGGAGCTGTTTTTT. Translation: CASSPLAGSIGELFF. V and J are TRBV2 and TRBJ2-2, with TRBD2 matching over 10 bases. The CDR3 runs to 15 residues. The V and J ends lost 6 bases and 7 bases, in that order; junction bases with no gene match: 8. The germline V gene encodes CDR1 SNHLY and CDR2 FYNNEI.